Sequencing of this T cell receptor (beta chain) was carried out in a study of shared clonotypes between healthy human individuals. Notes on the study in general: It was the non-shared clonotypes that had lower generation probabilities than clonotypes shared by all four donors. Exclusively blood specimens were collected; tissue repertoires likely differ.

The method was immunoSEQ multiplex PCR; TCRdb's version includes in-frame clones alone and lacks a portion of them. Of a few hundred thousand clones in the sample, just under 97% were seen once. Naive CD8 populations comprised CD45RO-negative cells positively selected for CCR7, excluding terminally differentiated effector memory CD45RA+ cells. Comments on this clone: Its antigen remains unidentified.

The CDR3 covers 14 residues. Germline CDR1 is WNHNN and CDR2 is SYGVQD (reference sequence). V was pared by 3 bases and J by 3 bases, with 9 bases between. The material sequenced was naive CD8+ T cells sorted from blood. The chain uses TRBV10-1 and TRBJ2-1; D might be TRBD1 (6 bases). This clonotype was obtained from a woman in her twenties or thirties in good health. The DNA for the CDR3 is TGCGCCAGCAGTGAAGACAGGTTCTACAATGAGCAGTTCTTC. It encodes CASSEDRFYNEQFF.